Each of the 8 T cell receptor beta chains below was sequenced from the same sample in a study of cytomegalovirus exposure and HLA in healthy donors. The PCR made use of 60 Vbeta and 13 Jbeta primers. Assay: immunoSEQ multiplex PCR; the TCRdb copy retains only in-frame clones and omits some. The sample lists 150,000 to 200,000 clones, more than 80% seen once, with 0.65% in the top ten. Material: PBMCs. The origin of the receptors is a boy younger than 18 in good health and CMV-seronegative.

This clone was counted a few times. CDR3 residues: CASSFQGPVDRGYNEQFF. In DNA, the CDR3 is TGTGCCAGCAGCTTTCAGGGGCCGGTTGACAGGGGCTACAATGAGCAGTTCTTC. The chain uses TRBV7-3 and TRBJ2-1, with 8 bases aligning to TRBD1. Trimming at V came to 3 bases and at J to 3 bases, leaving 13 bases not matched to a gene. CDR1 and CDR2 (germline): SGHTA, FQGTGA. This CDR3 region has 18 residues.

This chain joins TRBV9 and TRBJ2-7; possible D gene TRBD1, 5 bases. V lost 2 bases and J lost 0, with 12 bases in between. The germline V gene has CDR1 SGDLS and CDR2 YYNGEE. This CDR3 has 15 residues. This chain's CDR3 is CASSVGQGYSYEQYF. The CDR3 nucleotides read TGTGCCAGCAGCGTGGGGCAGGGTTACTCCTACGAGCAGTACTTC.

J is TRBJ1-2 and V is TRBV11-2; D is ambiguous. In germline, CDR1 is SGHAT, CDR2 FQNNGV. Trimming removed 4 bases from V and 4 bases from J, with 19 bases in between. The length of the CDR3 is 16 residues. The CDR3 sequence: CASSSNWRTAGYGYTF. CDR3 nucleotide sequence: TGTGCCAGCAGCTCGAATTGGAGGACGGCCGGCTATGGCTACACCTTC.

The chain is built from TRBV7-9 and TRBJ2-7; D is possibly TRBD2 (6 bases). CDR1 is SEHNR, CDR2 FQNEAQ, per germline (reference sequence). There are 16 residues in the CDR3. V was clipped by 5 bases and J by 0 bases, with 17 bases between them. CDR3 sequence (DNA): TGTGCCAGCAGCCGCAGGGAGGCCAGGACCTCCTACGAGCAGTACTTC. Residues: CASSRREARTSYEQYF.

As for this clone: The identical CDR3 is also encoded by other nucleotide sequences in the sample. The chain employs TRBV18 and TRBJ1-1; 9 nucleotides line up with TRBD1. After removal of 6 bases from V and 1 base from J, the junction contained 0 bases not matched to a gene. CDR3 length: 13 amino acids. Looked up from germline, CDR1 is KGHSH and CDR2 is LQKENI. CDR3 amino acids: CASSGQGNTEAFF. In DNA, the CDR3 is TGTGCCAGCTCGGGACAGGGGAACACTGAAGCTTTCTTT. Variable domain in full (rest from reference TRBV18 and TRBJ1-1): NAGVMQNPRHLVRRRGQEARLRCSPMKGHSHVYWYRQLPEEGLKFMVYLQKENIIDESGMPKERFSAEFPKEGPSILRIQQVVRGDSAAYFCASSGQGNTEAFFGQGTRLTVV.

This sequence joins TRBV18 and TRBJ1-2, with D tentatively TRBD1 (6 bases). The CDR3 totals 16 residues. Germline values: CDR1 KGHSH, CDR2 LQKENI. V lost 0 bases, J lost 5 bases, and 16 bases lay in between. CDR3 sequence (DNA): TGTGCCAGCTCACCACCGGTCAGGGACAATAAATATGGCTACACCTTC. Translated, it gives CASSPPVRDNKYGYTF.

The chain couples TRBV11-3 to TRBJ2-1, with TRBD2 matching 7 bases. The CDR3 has 16 residues. Germline assignment: CDR1 SGHNT and CDR2 YENEEA. After removal of 1 base from V and 3 bases from J, the junction contained 6 bases not matched to a gene. The CDR3 reads CASSLVVAGFYNEQFF. CDR3 sequence (DNA): TGTGCCAGCAGCTTAGTGGTAGCGGGTTTCTACAATGAGCAGTTCTTC. The full variable domain, rest sourced from reference TRBV11-3 and TRBJ2-1, is EAGVVQSPRYKIIEKKQPVAFWCNPISGHNTLYWYLQNLGQGPELLIRYENEEAVDDSQLPKDRFSAERLKGVDSTLKIQPAELGDSAVYLCASSLVVAGFYNEQFFGPGTRLTVL.

The chain links TRBV30 to TRBJ1-2, with a tentative D call TRBD1 (5 bases). CDR1 and CDR2 (germline): GTSNPN, SVGIG (reference sequence). V gave up 0 bases and J gave up 8 bases, with 22 bases separating them. This CDR3 region has 16 residues. The CDR3 DNA sequence: TGTGCCTGGAGTGTACTGGGGCGAGTGGGAAAGGAAGGCTACACCTTC. It encodes CAWSVLGRVGKEGYTF.